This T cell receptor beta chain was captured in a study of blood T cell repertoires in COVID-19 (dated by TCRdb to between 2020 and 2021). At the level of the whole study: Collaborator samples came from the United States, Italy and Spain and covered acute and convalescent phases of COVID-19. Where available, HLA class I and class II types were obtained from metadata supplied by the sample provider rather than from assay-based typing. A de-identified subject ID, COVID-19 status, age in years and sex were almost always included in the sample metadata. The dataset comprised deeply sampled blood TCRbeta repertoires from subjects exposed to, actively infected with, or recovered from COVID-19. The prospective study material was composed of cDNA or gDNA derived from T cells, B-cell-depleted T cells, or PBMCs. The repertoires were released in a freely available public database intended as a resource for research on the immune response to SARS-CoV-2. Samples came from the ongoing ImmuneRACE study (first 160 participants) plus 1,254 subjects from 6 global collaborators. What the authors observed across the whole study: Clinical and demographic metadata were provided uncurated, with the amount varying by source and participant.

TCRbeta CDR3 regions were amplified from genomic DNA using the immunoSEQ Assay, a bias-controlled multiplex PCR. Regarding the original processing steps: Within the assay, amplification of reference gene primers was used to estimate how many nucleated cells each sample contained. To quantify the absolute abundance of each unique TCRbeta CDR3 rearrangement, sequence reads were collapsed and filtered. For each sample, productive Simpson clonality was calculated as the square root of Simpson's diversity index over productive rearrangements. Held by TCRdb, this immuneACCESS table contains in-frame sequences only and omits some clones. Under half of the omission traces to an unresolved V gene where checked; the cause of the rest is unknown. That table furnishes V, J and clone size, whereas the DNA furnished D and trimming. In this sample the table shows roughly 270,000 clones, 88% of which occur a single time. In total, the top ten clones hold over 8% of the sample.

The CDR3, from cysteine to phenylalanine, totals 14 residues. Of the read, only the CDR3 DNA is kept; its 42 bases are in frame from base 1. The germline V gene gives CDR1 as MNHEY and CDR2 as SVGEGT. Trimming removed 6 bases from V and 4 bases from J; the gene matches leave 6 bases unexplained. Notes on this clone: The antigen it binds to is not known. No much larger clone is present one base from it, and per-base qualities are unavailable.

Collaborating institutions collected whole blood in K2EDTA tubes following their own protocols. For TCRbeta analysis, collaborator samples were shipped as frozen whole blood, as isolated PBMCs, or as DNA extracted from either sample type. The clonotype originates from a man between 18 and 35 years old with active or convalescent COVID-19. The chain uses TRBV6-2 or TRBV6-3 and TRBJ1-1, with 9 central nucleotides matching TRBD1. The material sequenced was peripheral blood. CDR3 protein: CASSPGQGSTEAFF. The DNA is TGTGCCAGCAGCCCGGGACAGGGTAGCACTGAAGCTTTCTTT.